This paragraph covers one T cell receptor (beta chain) sequence. The sample is drawn from a study of blood T cell repertoires in COVID-19. This CDR3 is built from 14 residues. The germline V gene has CDR1 MNHEY and CDR2 SVGEGT. V was clipped by 2 bases and J by 5 bases, with 9 bases between them. The method was immunoSEQ multiplex PCR; TCRdb's version includes in-frame clones alone and lacks a portion of them. This sample has 110,000 or so clones, with about nine tenths found just once. V and J are TRBV6-2 or TRBV6-3 and TRBJ2-2; D gene unclear. The source material was peripheral blood. This receptor was obtained from a man between 65 and 85 years old who had recovered from COVID-19. Here the CDR3 reads CASSYRSLTGELFF. The CDR3 DNA reads TGTGCCAGCAGTTACCGATCGCTAACCGGGGAGCTGTTTTTT.